This T cell receptor (beta chain) came from a study of T-cell reconstitution after alpha-beta-depleted transplantation in children. Unique molecular identifiers were built into the TCRbeta library. A single record per CDR3 protein comes from TCRdb applying MiXCR to the PCR reads. Of approximately 210,000 distinct CDR3 sequences listed, approximately 17% are singletons. The V gene's germline CDR1 is SEHNR and CDR2 FQNEAQ (reference sequence). The V and J ends lost 5 bases and 0 bases, in that order; junction bases with no gene match: 9. This CDR3 is built from 16 residues. This clonotype was observed a few times. No antigen is known for it. Overall study results and limits: Surviving thymic progenitors and recipient T cells were the source of high TCRbeta diversity at day 60 in some patients. When one year had passed after transplant, most T-cell counts and diversity came from newly produced T cells. After transplant, at about two months, alpha-beta T cells were reportedly derived from several hundred expanded graft clones.

Sample: PBMCs, mostly from graft donor cells, taken 360 days after TCRalphabeta/CD19-depleted stem cell transplant. The rearrangement joins TRBV7-9 to TRBJ1-1; 7 bases match TRBD1. The receptor's source is a male patient aged 2 to 10 who had a stem cell transplant for acute lymphoblastic leukemia, so the T cells may come from the graft donor. The DNA for the CDR3 is TGTGCCAGCAGCCCCGGGACAGCCCTGATGAACACTGAAGCTTTCTTT. It codes for CASSPGTALMNTEAFF.